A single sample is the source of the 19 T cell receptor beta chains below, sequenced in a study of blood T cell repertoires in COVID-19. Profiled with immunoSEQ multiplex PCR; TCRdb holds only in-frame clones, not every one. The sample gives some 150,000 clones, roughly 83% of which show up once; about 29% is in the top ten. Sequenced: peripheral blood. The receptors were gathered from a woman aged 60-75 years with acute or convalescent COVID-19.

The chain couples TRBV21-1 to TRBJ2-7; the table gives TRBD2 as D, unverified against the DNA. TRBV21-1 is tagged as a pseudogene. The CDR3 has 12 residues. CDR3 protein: CASTPRAYEQYF. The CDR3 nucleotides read TGTGCCAGCACCCCGAGAGCCTACGAGCAGTACTTC.

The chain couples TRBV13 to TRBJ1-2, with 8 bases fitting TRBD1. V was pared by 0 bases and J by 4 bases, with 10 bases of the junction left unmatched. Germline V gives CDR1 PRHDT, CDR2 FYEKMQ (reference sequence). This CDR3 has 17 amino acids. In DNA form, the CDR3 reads TGTGCCAGCAGCTTAGGCCAGTGGACAGGGATGGTCTATGGCTACACCTTC. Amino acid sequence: CASSLGQWTGMVYGYTF.

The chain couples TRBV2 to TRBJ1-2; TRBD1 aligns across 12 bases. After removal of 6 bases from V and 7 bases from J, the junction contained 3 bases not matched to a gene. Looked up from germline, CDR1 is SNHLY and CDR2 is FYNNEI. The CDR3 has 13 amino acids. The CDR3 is CASRGTGGGGYTF. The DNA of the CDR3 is TGTGCCAGCAGAGGGACAGGGGGCGGTGGCTACACCTTC.

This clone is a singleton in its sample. The CDR3, as DNA: TGTGCCAGCACACATACAGGGAACACTGAAGCTTTCTTT. Translated, it gives CASTHTGNTEAFF. The genes are TRBV6-5 and TRBJ1-1; tentatively, D is TRBD1 (5 bases). Germline V gene data show CDR1 as MNHEY and CDR2 as SVGAGI. CDR3 length equals 13 residues. Deletions cut 7 bases from V and 1 base from J, with 10 bases between.

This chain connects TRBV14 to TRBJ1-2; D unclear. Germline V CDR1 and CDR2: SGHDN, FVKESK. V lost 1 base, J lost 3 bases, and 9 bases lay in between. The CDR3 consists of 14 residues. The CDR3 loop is CASSQGPVDYGYTF. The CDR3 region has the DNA TGTGCCAGCAGCCAAGGGCCAGTGGACTATGGCTACACCTTC.

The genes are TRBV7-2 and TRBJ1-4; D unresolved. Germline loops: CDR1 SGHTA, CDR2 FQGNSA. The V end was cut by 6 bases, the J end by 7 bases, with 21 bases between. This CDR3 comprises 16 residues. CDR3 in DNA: TGTGCCAGCAGTCCCTCAAGTTCGCCACTAGGTGAAAAACTGTTTTTT. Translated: CASSPSSSPLGEKLFF.

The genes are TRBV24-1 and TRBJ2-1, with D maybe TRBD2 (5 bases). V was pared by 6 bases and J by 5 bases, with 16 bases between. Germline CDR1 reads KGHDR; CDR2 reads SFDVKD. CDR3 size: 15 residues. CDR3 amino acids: CATSSPWTGNNEQFF. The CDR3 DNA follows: TGTGCCACCAGTTCCCCTTGGACCGGGAACAATGAGCAGTTCTTC.

The CDR3 sequence: CASSVDQHSYEQYV. The DNA of the CDR3 is TGTGCCAGCAGCGTAGATCAACACTCCTACGAGCAGTACGTC. The genes are TRBV9 and TRBJ2-7; D not resolved. Germline lookup yields CDR1 SGDLS and CDR2 YYNGEE. V shed 0 bases and J shed 0 bases, with 7 bases lying between them. The CDR3 loop spans 14 amino acids.

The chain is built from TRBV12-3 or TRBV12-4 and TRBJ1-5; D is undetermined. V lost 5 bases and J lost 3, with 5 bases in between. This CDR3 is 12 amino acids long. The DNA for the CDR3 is TGTGCCAGCAGTCCAAACAATCAGCCCCAGCATTTT. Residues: CASSPNNQPQHF.

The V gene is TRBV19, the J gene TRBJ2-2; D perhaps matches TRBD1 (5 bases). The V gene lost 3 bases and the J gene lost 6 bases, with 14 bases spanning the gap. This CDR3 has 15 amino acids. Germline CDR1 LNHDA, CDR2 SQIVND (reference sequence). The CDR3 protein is CASSMRQGASGELFF. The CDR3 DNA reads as TGTGCCAGTAGTATGCGGCAGGGCGCCTCCGGGGAGCTGTTTTTT.

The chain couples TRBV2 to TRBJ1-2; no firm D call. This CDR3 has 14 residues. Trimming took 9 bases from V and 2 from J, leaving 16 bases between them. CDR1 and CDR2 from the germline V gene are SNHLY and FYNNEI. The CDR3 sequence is CARTEAVSNYGYTF. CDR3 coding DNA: TGTGCCAGGACCGAGGCAGTTTCAAACTATGGCTACACCTTC.

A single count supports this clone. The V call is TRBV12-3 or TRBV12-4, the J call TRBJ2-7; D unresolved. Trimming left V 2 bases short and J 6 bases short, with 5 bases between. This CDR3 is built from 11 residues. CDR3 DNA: TGTGCCAGCAGTTTACTCGGCGAGCAGTACTTC. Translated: CASSLLGEQYF.

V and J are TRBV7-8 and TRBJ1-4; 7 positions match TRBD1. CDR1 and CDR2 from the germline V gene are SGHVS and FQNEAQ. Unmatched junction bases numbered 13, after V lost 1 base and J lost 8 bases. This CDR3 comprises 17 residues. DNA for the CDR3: TGTGCCAGCAGCTTAGGCATAACCGGGACAGTGGGGGAAAAACTGTTTTTT. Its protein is CASSLGITGTVGEKLFF.

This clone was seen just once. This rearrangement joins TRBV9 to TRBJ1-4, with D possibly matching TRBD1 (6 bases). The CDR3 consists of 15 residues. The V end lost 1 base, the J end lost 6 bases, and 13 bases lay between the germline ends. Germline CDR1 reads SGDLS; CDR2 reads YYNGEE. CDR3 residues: CASSVSHRVDEKLFF. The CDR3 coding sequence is TGTGCCAGCAGCGTATCGCACAGGGTCGATGAAAAACTGTTTTTT. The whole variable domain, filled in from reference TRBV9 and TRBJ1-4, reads DSGVTQTPKHLITATGQRVTLRCSPRSGDLSVYWYQQSLDQGLQFLIQYYNGEERAKGNILERFSAQQFPDLHSELNLSSLELGDSALYFCASSVSHRVDEKLFFGSGTQLSVL.

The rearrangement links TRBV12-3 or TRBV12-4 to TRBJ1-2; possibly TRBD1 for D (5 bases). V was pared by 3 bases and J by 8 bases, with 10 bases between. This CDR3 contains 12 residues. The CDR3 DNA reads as TGTGCCAGCAGTTTCGGGGGTTCGGGCTACACCTTC. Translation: CASSFGGSGYTF.

The CDR3, as DNA: TGTGCCAGCAGTAGAACGGACAGGGGACAGTACGAGCAGTACTTC. This encodes CASSRTDRGQYEQYF. This rearrangement joins TRBV6-6 to TRBJ2-7, with 9 bases matching TRBD1. The V gene's germline CDR1 is MNHNY and CDR2 SVGAGI (reference sequence). The CDR3 sequence is 15 residues long. V lost 5 bases to trimming and J lost 4 bases; unmatched junction nucleotides: 9.

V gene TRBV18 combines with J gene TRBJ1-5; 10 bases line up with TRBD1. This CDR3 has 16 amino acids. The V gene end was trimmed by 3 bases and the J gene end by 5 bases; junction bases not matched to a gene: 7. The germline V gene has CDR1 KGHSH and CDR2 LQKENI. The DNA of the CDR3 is TGTGCCAGCTCACCCGCGACAGGGGGCTTTCATCAGCCCCAGCATTTT. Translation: CASSPATGGFHQPQHF.

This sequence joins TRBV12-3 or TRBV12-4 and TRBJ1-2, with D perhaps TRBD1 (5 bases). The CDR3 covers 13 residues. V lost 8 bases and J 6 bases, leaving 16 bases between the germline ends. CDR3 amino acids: CASPPPGWDGYTF. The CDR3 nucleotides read TGTGCCAGCCCCCCCCCAGGGTGGGATGGCTACACCTTC.

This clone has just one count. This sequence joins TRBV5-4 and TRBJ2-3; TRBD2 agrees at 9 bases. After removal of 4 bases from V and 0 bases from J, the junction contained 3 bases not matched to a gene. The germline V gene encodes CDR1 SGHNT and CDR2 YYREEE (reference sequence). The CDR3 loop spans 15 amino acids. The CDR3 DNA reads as TGTGCCAGCAGCACAGCGGGGGGAAGCACAGATACGCAGTATTTT. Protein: CASSTAGGSTDTQYF.